This T cell receptor beta chain was recovered during a study of sequential checkpoint blockade in melanoma. On the study more broadly: Maintenance nivolumab came after either treatment sequence.

Repertoires were generated with immunoSEQ multiplex PCR, while TCRdb's copy carries only in-frame clones and drops some. The sample includes about 35,000 clones, 80% to 90% of them seen just once. Germline trimming cut 5 bases from V and 14 bases from J; bases unmatched to any gene: 16. The CDR3 sequence is 15 residues long. Germline loops: CDR1 SGHAT, CDR2 FQNNGV. Treatment denoted: randomized to nivolumab then ipilimumab (arm A) or the reverse (arm B). No patient had prior DNA-damaging chemotherapy. From thawed PBMCs, live CD3+CD8+ cells negative for CD19 and CD56 were sorted. The input for sequencing was CD8+ T cells sorted from blood (inferred from file names), taken from a patient given nivolumab and ipilimumab in sequence. The V call is TRBV11-2, the J call TRBJ1-4; TRBD1 aligns across 8 bases. The sequence was obtained from a human donor with melanoma. CDR3 in amino acids: CASSPTTGVEMMLFF. The DNA for the CDR3 is TGTGCCAGCAGCCCCACGACAGGGGTAGAAATGATGCTGTTTTTT.